Only a few counts were recorded for the clone carrying this T cell receptor beta chain. Its antigen is undetermined. These data come from a study of T cell responses to AZD1222 COVID-19 vaccine. Measured with immunoSEQ multiplex PCR; TCRdb has only the in-frame clones, and not every one. The sample records some 170,000 clones, 75% to 90% being singletons. Study-wide results and caveats: Donors, mostly white British, included more females; clonal diversity was possibly underestimated.

The trim removed 1 base at V and 5 bases at J, leaving 11 bases unmatched. This CDR3 comprises 17 residues. The germline V gene encodes CDR1 LGHNT and CDR2 FRNRAP. The source material was peripheral blood, sampled 28 days after the second dose of the MenACWY control vaccine. V usage is TRBV12-5 and J usage is TRBJ2-1; 7 bases agree with TRBD1. This clonotype originated in an adult who received the MenACWY meningococcal vaccine as a control. The CDR3 sequence is CASGLGPDRDLDNEQFF. In DNA form, the CDR3 reads TGTGCTAGTGGTTTGGGGCCCGACAGGGATCTCGACAATGAGCAGTTCTTC.